A single sample gave rise to the 27 T cell receptor beta chains below, sequenced in a study of naive and memory T cell subsets. An equimolar mix of two oligonucleotides served as the beta constant-region primer for TRBC1 and TRBC2. One entry per CDR3 protein results from TCRdb running MiXCR on the UMI-ligation and nested PCR reads. The sample lists approximately 140,000 distinct CDR3 sequences, 15% to 20% occurring once. Sequenced input: naive CD4+ T cells from blood. All receptors come from a human donor in good health.

The rearrangement links TRBV24-1 to TRBJ2-1; unclear D gene. This CDR3 has 14 residues. V lost 2 bases, J lost 12 bases, and 16 bases lay in between. Per the germline V gene, CDR1 is KGHDR and CDR2 is SFDVKD. The CDR3 region has the DNA TGTGCCACCAGTGATTCAACGGGCAATCCCTTGCAGTTCTTC. This translates into CATSDSTGNPLQFF.

This rearrangement joins TRBV29-1 to TRBJ2-7, with 10 bases identical to TRBD1. Trimming at V came to 7 bases and at J to 9 bases, leaving 6 bases not matched to a gene. Germline CDR1 reads SQVTM; CDR2 reads ANQGSEA. The CDR3 spans 11 residues. This CDR3 is CSAGTGAWQYF. CDR3 sequence (DNA): TGCAGCGCCGGGACAGGGGCCTGGCAGTACTTC.

The gene calls are TRBV6-5 and TRBJ2-2; D may be TRBD1 or TRBD2 (5 bases each). Trimming pared 6 bases from V and 4 bases from J, leaving 12 bases between. The germline CDR1 and CDR2 sequences are MNHEY and SVGAGI. The CDR3 runs to 14 residues. Written as DNA, the CDR3 is TGTGCCAGCAGCTTGGGGACGAGCACCGGGGAGCTGTTTTTT. Translating gives CASSLGTSTGELFF.

The chain couples TRBV5-6 to TRBJ2-2, with TRBD2 matching 10 bases. The CDR3 has 17 amino acids. V gave up 4 bases and J gave up 3 bases; unmatched junction bases: 9. Germline-derived CDR1 and CDR2 are SGHDT and YYEEEE. CDR3 nucleotide sequence: TGTGCCAGCAGCCACCGGACTAGCGGAGACTACACCGGGGAGCTGTTTTTT. Encoded protein: CASSHRTSGDYTGELFF.

In its sample, this clonotype was seen a few times. This sequence joins TRBV6-5 and TRBJ2-7; D unclear. This CDR3 has 15 residues. Trimming left V 0 bases short and J 2 bases short, with 11 bases between. Germline loops: CDR1 MNHEY, CDR2 SVGAGI. CDR3 bases: TGTGCCAGCAGTTACTCGAGCTGTTACCCCTACGAGCAGTACTTC. This encodes CASSYSSCYPYEQYF.

V usage is TRBV5-1 and J usage is TRBJ2-5; D gene uncertain. The CDR3 has 11 amino acids. V was shortened by 4 bases and J by 3 bases, with 4 bases between the two germline ends. Germline CDR1 SGHRS, CDR2 YFSETQ. CDR3 coding DNA: TGCGCCAGCAGCCGAGAAGAGACCCAGTACTTC. Encoded protein: CASSREETQYF.

The CDR3 loop reads CASSLVGGVGHTGELFF. CDR3 sequence (DNA): TGCGCCAGCAGCTTGGTCGGAGGGGTCGGTCACACCGGGGAGCTGTTTTTT. The chain recombines TRBV5-1 with TRBJ2-2, with a weak D call TRBD2 (6 bases). This CDR3 is 17 amino acids long. Germline V gene lookup returns CDR1 SGHRS and CDR2 YFSETQ. V was pared by 0 bases and J by 3 bases, with 15 bases between.

This clonotype has just a few counts. This chain joins TRBV28 and TRBJ2-7; D is possibly TRBD1 (6 bases). This CDR3 has 16 residues. The germline gives CDR1 MDHEN, CDR2 SYDVKM. The V end was cut by 3 bases, the J end by 4 bases, with 19 bases between. The CDR3 protein is CASSFWNRYREYEQYF. The CDR3 nucleotides are TGTGCCAGCAGTTTTTGGAATAGGTACAGGGAGTACGAGCAGTACTTC.

The chain carries TRBV5-4 and TRBJ2-4; the match to TRBD2 covers 13 bases. This CDR3 spans 16 amino acids. Germline lookup yields CDR1 SGHNT and CDR2 YYREEE (reference sequence). Trimming took 4 bases from V and 8 from J; bases not matched to a gene: 9. This CDR3 is CASSRGLAGAWDIQYF. Written as DNA, the CDR3 is TGTGCCAGCAGCCGAGGACTAGCGGGAGCATGGGACATTCAGTACTTC.

In its sample, this clonotype was seen many times. This chain connects TRBV14 to TRBJ1-2; 12 bases are shared with TRBD1. This CDR3 is 14 amino acids long. CDR1 SGHDN and CDR2 FVKESK come from the germline V gene. After removal of 1 base from V and 8 bases from J, the junction contained 2 bases not matched to a gene. CDR3 residues: CASSQVGTGGGYTF. The CDR3 DNA follows: TGTGCCAGCAGCCAAGTCGGGACAGGGGGCGGCTACACCTTC.

The chain employs TRBV5-1 and TRBJ2-7, with TRBD2 identical over 8 bases. This CDR3 spans 16 amino acids. Germline V gene lookup returns CDR1 SGHRS and CDR2 YFSETQ. With 3 bases clipped from V and 3 bases from J, the junction kept 11 bases outside the gene matches. CDR3 bases: TGCGCCAGCAGCTCCCCCAGTGGAGCGGGAGTCTACGAGCAGTACTTC. Translation: CASSSPSGAGVYEQYF.

This chain uses TRBV10-3 with TRBJ2-1; no clear D gene. The CDR3 consists of 11 residues. CDR1 is ENHRY, CDR2 SYGVKD, per germline. V was cut by 1 base and J by 9 bases, with 4 bases left in between. CDR3 bases: TGTGCCATCAGTGAGTTAGGTGAGCAGTTCTTC. Its protein product is CAISELGEQFF.

This clonotype came up a few times. This sequence joins TRBV2 and TRBJ2-1, with TRBD1 matching 7 bases. Unmatched junction bases numbered 11, after V lost 6 bases and J lost 3 bases. CDR1 SNHLY and CDR2 FYNNEI come from the germline V gene. CDR3 length equals 16 residues. The CDR3, as DNA: TGTGCCAGCAGCGAGCCTACGGGGACAGACTACAATGAGCAGTTCTTC. This codes for CASSEPTGTDYNEQFF.

As for this clonotype: Given the absence of the conserved phenylalanine or tryptophan at the CDR3 end, a read error is likely. The V gene is TRBV20-1, the J gene TRBJ1-5; TRBD1 matches at 7 bases. Germline V gene sequence: CDR1 DFQATT, CDR2 SNEGSKA (reference sequence). V was pared by 5 bases and J by 2 bases, with 9 bases of the junction left unmatched. CDR3 length: 15 residues. CDR3 in DNA: TGCAGTGCTGGAACTTACGACAGGGGCAATCAGCCCCAGCATTCT. It specifies CSAGTYDRGNQPQHS.

The CDR3 here is CAIRGAGGSDTQYF. The CDR3, as DNA: TGTGCCATCAGGGGAGCGGGAGGATCAGATACGCAGTATTTT. The chain is built from TRBV10-3 and TRBJ2-3; 9 bases align to TRBD2. CDR1 is ENHRY and CDR2 is SYGVKD in the germline V gene. V gave up 6 bases and J gave up 4 bases; unmatched junction bases: 5. The CDR3 consists of 14 residues.

The rearrangement links TRBV7-9 to TRBJ2-1; TRBD2 aligns across 9 bases. Germline trimming cut 4 bases from V and 2 bases from J; bases unmatched to any gene: 9. There are 17 residues in the CDR3. Germline loops: CDR1 SEHNR, CDR2 FQNEAQ (reference sequence). The chain's CDR3 is CASSSRGGRGAYNEQFF. The CDR3 DNA sequence: TGTGCCAGCAGCTCCCGGGGCGGGAGGGGAGCCTACAATGAGCAGTTCTTC.

The gene calls are TRBV5-1 and TRBJ2-2; 8 positions agree with TRBD2. This CDR3 comprises 15 residues. V lost 6 bases, J lost 0 bases, and 4 bases stayed unmatched. Germline V CDR1 and CDR2: SGHRS, YFSETQ. In nucleotides, the CDR3 is TGCGCCAGCACCGCTAGCGGGTCGAACACCGGGGAGCTGTTTTTT. Amino acid sequence: CASTASGSNTGELFF.

The V and J genes are TRBV5-6 and TRBJ2-1; 13 bases map to TRBD2. From germline, CDR1 is SGHDT and CDR2 YYEEEE. This CDR3 region has 16 residues. The V segment lost 0 bases and the J segment 7 bases; nucleotides outside the gene matches: 4. In nucleotides, the CDR3 is TGTGCCAGCAGCTTGGGGATACTAGCGGGAGGGAATGAGCAGTTCTTC. Translating gives CASSLGILAGGNEQFF.

This clonotype was seen only a few times. This chain connects TRBV19 to TRBJ1-5; D is possibly TRBD1 (6 bases). Germline assignment: CDR1 LNHDA and CDR2 SQIVND (reference sequence). The V end was cut by 10 bases, the J end by 7 bases, with 23 bases between. The CDR3 covers 15 residues. This CDR3 is CATCAGLGGGQPQHF. CDR3 in DNA: TGTGCCACCTGCGCGGGACTGGGGGGCGGACAGCCCCAGCATTTT.

The V call is TRBV19, the J call TRBJ1-3; D not resolved. The CDR3 consists of 14 residues. Germline V CDR1 and CDR2: LNHDA, SQIVND (reference sequence). Trimming removed 6 bases at V and 4 bases at J, with 13 bases between. The CDR3 reads CASSRSGVGNTIYF. CDR3 DNA sequence: TGTGCCAGTAGCCGATCCGGGGTCGGAAACACCATATATTTT.

The rearrangement links TRBV24-1 to TRBJ1-2, with TRBD1 matching 7 bases. Trimming cost V 4 bases and J 2 bases; bases outside gene matches: 3. This CDR3 has 14 residues. Looked up from germline, CDR1 is KGHDR and CDR2 is SFDVKD. The CDR3 sequence: CATSEWGQNYGYTF. CDR3 bases: TGTGCCACCAGTGAGTGGGGACAGAACTATGGCTACACCTTC.

This clonotype was seen repeatedly, ten times or more. The V and J genes are TRBV18 and TRBJ2-7; no clear D gene. Per the germline V gene, CDR1 is KGHSH and CDR2 is LQKENI. Trimming cost V 3 bases and J 1 base, with 4 bases left between them. CDR3 length: 12 residues. The CDR3 spells CASSPESYEQYF. The CDR3 region has the DNA TGTGCCAGCTCACCGGAGTCCTACGAGCAGTACTTC.

This clonotype occurred a few times. The rearrangement joins TRBV27 to TRBJ2-2, with 7 bases lining up with TRBD1. The CDR3 consists of 15 residues. V was pared by 5 bases and J by 2 bases, with 5 bases of the junction left unmatched. The V gene's germline CDR1 is MNHEY and CDR2 SMNVEV (reference sequence). The CDR3 is CASSRTGVNTGELFF. DNA for the CDR3: TGTGCCAGCAGTCGAACAGGGGTCAACACCGGGGAGCTGTTTTTT.

This clonotype was counted only a few times. This chain links TRBV2 with TRBJ2-1; 10 nucleotides agree with TRBD2. The V and J ends lost 2 bases and 6 bases, in that order; junction bases with no gene match: 7. Germline V gives CDR1 SNHLY, CDR2 FYNNEI. The CDR3 loop spans 16 amino acids. The CDR3 nucleotides are TGTGCCAGCAGTGAATTGGGGCTAGCGGGAGCCAATGAGCAGTTCTTC. This gives the protein CASSELGLAGANEQFF.

The chain joins TRBV4-1 to TRBJ2-1; perhaps D is TRBD1 or TRBD2 (5 bases each). Germline V gives CDR1 MGHRA, CDR2 YSYEKL. The CDR3 has 15 residues. Trimming took off 5 bases at V and 1 base at J, with 12 bases between the two ends. The CDR3 reads CASSFPGRSYNEQFF. CDR3 sequence (DNA): TGCGCCAGCAGCTTCCCAGGGAGATCCTACAATGAGCAGTTCTTC.

This chain connects TRBV7-9 to TRBJ2-5, with D hard to call. This CDR3 has 13 amino acids. Germline-derived CDR1 and CDR2 are SEHNR and FQNEAQ (reference sequence). V lost 1 base to trimming and J lost 7 bases, with 10 bases between them. In DNA form, the CDR3 reads TGTGCCAGCAGCTTAGAAGAGGTCGGGACCCAGTACTTC. Translating gives CASSLEEVGTQYF.

This clonotype was counted between two and nine times. V usage is TRBV7-2 and J usage is TRBJ2-3; 11 bases fit TRBD2. Germline CDR1 reads SGHTA; CDR2 reads FQGNSA. This CDR3 region has 15 residues. The V and J ends lost 3 bases and 3 bases, in that order; junction bases with no gene match: 2. The CDR3, as DNA: TGTGCCAGCAGCTTTAGCGGGAGGGCGACAGATACGCAGTATTTT. Amino acid sequence: CASSFSGRATDTQYF.